The clone carrying this T cell receptor (beta chain) was seen ten or more times. The antigen is undetermined. Via MiXCR, TCRdb re-called the PCR reads, giving one row per CDR3 protein. Of roughly 320,000 distinct CDR3 sequences listed, about a fifth are singletons. The record originates from a study of molecular identifiers for immune sequencing clone quantification. Study-wide points: Under 1% of molecules in naive cells, but over 98% of effector molecules, belonged to clones above 20 RNA copies.

The junction had 3 bases not matched to a gene; V was cut back by 0 bases and J by 6 bases. Germline CDR1 reads SGHRS; CDR2 reads YFSETQ. The CDR3 has 15 residues. Naive CD8 T cells were FACS-sorted by CD8+CD4-CCR7+CD45RA+ markers. The receptor's source is a human donor in good health. Some libraries in this study had Jurkat cell RNA spiked in. The sample consisted of naive CD8+ T cells from blood, with Jurkat cell RNA spiked in. Subset defined: FACS-sorted CD8+CD4-CCR7+CD45RA+ naive T cells. The chain recombines TRBV5-1 with TRBJ2-1, with 10 nucleotides matching TRBD2. The chain's CDR3 is CASSLGASGGNEQFF. The CDR3 DNA is TGCGCCAGCAGCTTGGGGGCTAGCGGGGGCAATGAGCAGTTCTTC.